Sequencing of this T cell receptor beta chain was carried out in a study of metastatic and nonmetastatic thyroid tumors. Findings and caveats of the study: Benign nodules reportedly had significantly lower TCR beta diversity than malignant thyroid tumors in blood and tumor.

TCRdb re-clonotyped the PCR reads through MiXCR. The profile shows about 20,000 clones, about 23% of them singletons. Not a single patient had been given any form of treatment at any point before undergoing thyroid surgery. The germline CDR1 and CDR2 sequences are MNHNY and SVGAGI (reference sequence). Trimming at V came to 4 bases and at J to 4 bases, leaving 18 bases not matched to a gene. The length of the CDR3 is 18 residues. Worth noting for this clone: The target antigen is unknown.

Sequenced sample: blood. The chain uses TRBV6-6 and TRBJ1-2; 7 bases fit TRBD1. This clonotype was obtained from a male donor with papillary thyroid cancer or a benign thyroid nodule (not recorded which). Some clones in this sample may be carry-over from other donors' samples. The CDR3 DNA follows: TGTGCCAGCAGTTTTAGGAGACAGGGCGTCAAAAACCCCTATGGCTACACCTTC. Its protein product is CASSFRRQGVKNPYGYTF.